This note documents a single T cell receptor (beta chain) sequence. This record belongs to a study of blood T cells in healthy people across ages. Trimming cost V 0 bases and J 10 bases, with 13 bases left between them. Germline CDR1 and CDR2: MGHRA and YSYEKL. The CDR3 length is 14 residues. Combining a sample-barcoded 5' primer with a J-beta primer mix, a second PCR ran for roughly 7 to 11 cycles. Using its own MiXCR run on the 5' RACE reads, TCRdb lists one record per CDR3 protein. The data show over a million distinct CDR3 sequences, approximately 59% seen once. This chain links TRBV4-1 with TRBJ2-1; D is perhaps TRBD1 or TRBD2 (5 bases each). The sample was blood. The clonotype originates from a man younger than 30 in good health. The CDR3 DNA reads TGCGCCAGCAGCCAAGATATGGGGCCGGGAGAGCAGTTCTTC. Translation: CASSQDMGPGEQFF.